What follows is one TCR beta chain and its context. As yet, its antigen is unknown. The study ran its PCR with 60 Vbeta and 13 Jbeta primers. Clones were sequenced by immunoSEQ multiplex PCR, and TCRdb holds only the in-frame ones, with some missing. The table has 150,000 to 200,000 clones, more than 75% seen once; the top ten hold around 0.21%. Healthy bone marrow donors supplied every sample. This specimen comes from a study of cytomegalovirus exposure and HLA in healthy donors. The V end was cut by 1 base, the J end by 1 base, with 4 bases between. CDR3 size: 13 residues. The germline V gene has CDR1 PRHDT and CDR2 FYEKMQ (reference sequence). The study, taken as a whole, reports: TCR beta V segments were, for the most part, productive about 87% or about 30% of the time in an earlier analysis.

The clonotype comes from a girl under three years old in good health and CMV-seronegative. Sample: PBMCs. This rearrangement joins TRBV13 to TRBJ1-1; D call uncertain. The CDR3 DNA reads TGTGCCAGCAGCTTAGCAGAGAACACTGAAGCTTTCTTT. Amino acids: CASSLAENTEAFF.